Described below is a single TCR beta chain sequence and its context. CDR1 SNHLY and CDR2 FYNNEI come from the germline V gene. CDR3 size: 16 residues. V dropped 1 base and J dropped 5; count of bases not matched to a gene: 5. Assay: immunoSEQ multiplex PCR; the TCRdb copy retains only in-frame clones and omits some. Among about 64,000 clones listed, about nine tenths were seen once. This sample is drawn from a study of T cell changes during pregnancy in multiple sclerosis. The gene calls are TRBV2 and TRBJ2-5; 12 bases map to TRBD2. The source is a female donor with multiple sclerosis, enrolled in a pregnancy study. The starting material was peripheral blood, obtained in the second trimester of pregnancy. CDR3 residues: CASSEGLAGVRETQYF. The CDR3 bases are TGTGCCAGCAGTGAAGGACTAGCGGGAGTTAGGGAGACCCAGTACTTC.